This T cell receptor (beta chain) was recovered during a study of T cells in Graves' hyperthyroidism and ophthalmopathy. The sample holds one count of this clonotype. CDR3 length: 14 residues. Germline assignment: CDR1 SGHVS and CDR2 FQNEAQ. Trimming cost V 5 bases and J 1 base, with 11 bases left between them. The TCR beta CDR3 regions underwent amplification using RNA transcripts as the source. The TCR CDR3 was amplified in a first-round RT-PCR using the HTBI primer set. TCRdb re-called the multiplex PCR reads through MiXCR, storing one row per CDR3 protein. The table records around 600,000 distinct CDR3 sequences, 40% to 55% of them present only once.

Sequenced: peripheral blood or thyroid tissue (not recorded which). The V call is TRBV7-8, the J call TRBJ1-1; D is unresolved. This sequence was found in an adult man with Graves' disease, either hyperthyroidism or ophthalmopathy (not recorded which). The CDR3 region is CASSGGHGNTEAFF. CDR3 sequence (DNA): TGTGCCAGCAGCGGCGGCCACGGGAACACTGAAGCTTTCTTT.